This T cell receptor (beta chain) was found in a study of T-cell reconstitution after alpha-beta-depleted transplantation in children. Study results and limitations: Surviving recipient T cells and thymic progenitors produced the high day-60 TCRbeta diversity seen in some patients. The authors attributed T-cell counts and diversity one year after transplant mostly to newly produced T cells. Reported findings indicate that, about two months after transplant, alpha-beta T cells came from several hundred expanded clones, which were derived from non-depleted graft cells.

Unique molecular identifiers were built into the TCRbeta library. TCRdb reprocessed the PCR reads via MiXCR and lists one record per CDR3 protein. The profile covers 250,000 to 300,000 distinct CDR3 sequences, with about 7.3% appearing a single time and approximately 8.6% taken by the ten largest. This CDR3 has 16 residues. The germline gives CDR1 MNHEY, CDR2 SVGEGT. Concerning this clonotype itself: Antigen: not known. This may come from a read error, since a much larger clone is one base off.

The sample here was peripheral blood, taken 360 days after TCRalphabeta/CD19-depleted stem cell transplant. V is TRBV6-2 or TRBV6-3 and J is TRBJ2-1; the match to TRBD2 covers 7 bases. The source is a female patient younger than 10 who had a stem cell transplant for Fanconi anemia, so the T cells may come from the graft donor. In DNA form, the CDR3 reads TGTGCCAGCAGTTACTGGCGGGGGAGCCCCTACAATGGGCAGTTCTTC. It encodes CASSYWRGSPYNGQFF.